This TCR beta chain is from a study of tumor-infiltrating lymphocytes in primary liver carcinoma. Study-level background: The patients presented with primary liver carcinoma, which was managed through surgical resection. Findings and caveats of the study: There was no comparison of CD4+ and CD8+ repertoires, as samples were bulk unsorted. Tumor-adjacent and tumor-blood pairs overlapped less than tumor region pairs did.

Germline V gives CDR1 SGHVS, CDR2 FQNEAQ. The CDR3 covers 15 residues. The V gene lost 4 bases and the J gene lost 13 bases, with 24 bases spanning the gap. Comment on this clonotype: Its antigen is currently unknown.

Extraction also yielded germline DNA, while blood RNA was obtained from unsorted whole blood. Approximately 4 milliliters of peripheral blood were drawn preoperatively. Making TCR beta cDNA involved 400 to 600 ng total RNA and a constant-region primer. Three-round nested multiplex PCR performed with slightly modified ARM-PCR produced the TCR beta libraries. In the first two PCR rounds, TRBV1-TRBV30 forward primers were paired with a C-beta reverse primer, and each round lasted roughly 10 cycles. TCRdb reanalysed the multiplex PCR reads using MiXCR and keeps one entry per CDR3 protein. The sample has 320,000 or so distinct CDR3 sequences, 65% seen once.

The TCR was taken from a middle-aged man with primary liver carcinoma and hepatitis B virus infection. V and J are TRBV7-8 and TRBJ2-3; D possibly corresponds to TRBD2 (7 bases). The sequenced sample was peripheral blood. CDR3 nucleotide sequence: TGTGCCAGCAGCTCAGGGGAGGGTAACCCAGATATGAAGTATTTT. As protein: CASSSGEGNPDMKYF. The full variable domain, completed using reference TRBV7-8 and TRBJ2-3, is GAGVSQSPRYKVAKRGQDVALRCDPISGHVSLFWYQQALGQGPEFLTYFQNEAQLDKSGLPSDRFFAERPEGSVSTLKIQRTQQEDSAVYLCASSSGEGNPDMKYFGPGTRLTVL.